The rows below give T cell receptor beta chains drawn from one sample of a study of graft-versus-host responses after intestinal transplantation. Sequencing was performed with immunoSEQ multiplex PCR; in TCRdb, only in-frame clones are kept and a portion is missing. The repertoire holds some 120,000 clones, with less than 95% as singletons. For these receptors, no antigen is known. Sequences were derived from unstimulated CD4+ T cells sorted from spleen or lymph node cells, sampled before intestinal transplant. These TCRs come from a human donor who received an intestinal transplant. Each CDR3 is given with its conserved first and last residue. A D gene is named only where the DNA matches it firmly. Clone size is given for some rows only: seen once, a few or many times, or a class if the clone is expanded.

J: TRBJ1-2; V: TRBV6-5; size: NA; D: NA; DNA: TGTGCCAGCAGTTGGGGCAGGCTATCCCTCTATGGCTACACCTTC; CDR3: CASSWGRLSLYGYTF
J: TRBJ2-7; V: TRBV6-1; size: NA; D: NA; DNA: TGTGCCAGCAGCCCCTTAGGGGGATTTGGGCAGTACTTC; CDR3: CASSPLGGFGQYF
J: TRBJ2-3; V: TRBV19; size: NA; D: NA; DNA: TGTGCCAGTAGTATAGGGGGCGCAGATACGCAGTATTTT; CDR3: CASSIGGADTQYF
J: TRBJ2-3; V: TRBV7-2; size: NA; D: TRBD2; DNA: TGTGCCAGCAGCTCCCCCCCTAGCGGGGGGCTTCCTAGCACAGATACGCAGTATTTT; CDR3: CASSSPPSGGLPSTDTQYF
J: TRBJ2-5; V: TRBV5-1; size: NA; D: NA; DNA: TGCGCCAGCAGCTTAGGGAGTCAAGAGACCCAGTACTTC; CDR3: CASSLGSQETQYF
J: TRBJ2-7; V: TRBV5-4; size: NA; D: TRBD1; DNA: TGTGCCAGCAGCTTTGAGACAGGGTCCTACGAGCAGTACTTC; CDR3: CASSFETGSYEQYF
J: TRBJ2-1; V: TRBV6-1; size: NA; D: TRBD2; DNA: TGTGCCAGCAGTGAAGGTCAACTAGCGGGGTCCTACAATGAGCAGTTCTTC; CDR3: CASSEGQLAGSYNEQFF
J: TRBJ1-3; V: TRBV2; size: once; D: TRBD1; DNA: TGTGCCAGCAGTGGAGATGACAGGGGATCTGGAAACACCATATATTTT; CDR3: CASSGDDRGSGNTIYF
J: TRBJ2-5; V: TRBV5-4; size: NA; D: NA; DNA: TGTGCCAGCAGCTTGAAAACCTCTCGCTCGGAGTACTTC; CDR3: CASSLKTSRSEYF
J: TRBJ2-1; V: TRBV10-3; size: NA; D: NA; DNA: TGTGCCATCAGTGACCGGGGTATGAGCTCCTACAATGAGCAGTTCTTC; CDR3: CAISDRGMSSYNEQFF
J: TRBJ1-6; V: TRBV5-1; size: NA; D: TRBD1; DNA: TGCGCCAGCAGCCGGGACAGGGAAAATTCACCCCTCCACTTT; CDR3: CASSRDRENSPLHF
J: TRBJ2-5; V: TRBV28; size: NA; D: NA; DNA: TGTGCCAGCAGGAGATCGCAAGAGACCCAGTACTTC; CDR3: CASRRSQETQYF
J: TRBJ2-3; V: TRBV5-1; size: NA; D: TRBD1; DNA: TGCGCCAGCAGCTTGGTATTAGTTGGGAAAGGGGGCGAACTCACAGATACGCAGTATTTT; CDR3: CASSLVLVGKGGELTDTQYF
J: TRBJ2-7; V: TRBV6-1; size: NA; D: NA; DNA: TGTGCCAGCAGGGGAACAGGATTCTACGAGCAGTACTTC; CDR3: CASRGTGFYEQYF
J: TRBJ2-3; V: TRBV5-1; size: NA; D: TRBD1; DNA: TGCGCCAGCAGCGCAGTCCCGGGACAGTCTCGTCTTCCTAATACGCAGTATTTT; CDR3: CASSAVPGQSRLPNTQYF
J: TRBJ1-5; V: TRBV21-1; size: NA; D: NA; DNA: TGTGCCAGCAGCAACAAGAGAACTTTCCTTTTAAGTTGTTATTCCCAGCATTTT; CDR3: CASSNKRTFLLSCYSQHF
J: TRBJ2-5; V: TRBV7-9; size: once; D: TRBD2; DNA: TGTGCCAGCAGCTTAGGAAGCGGGAGGGGAGAGACCCAGTACTTC; CDR3: CASSLGSGRGETQYF
J: TRBJ2-7; V: TRBV25-1; size: few; D: NA; DNA: TGTGCCAGCAGTTCCCTAGGGGGTCTTACCTACGAGCAGTACTTC; CDR3: CASSSLGGLTYEQYF
J: TRBJ2-5; V: TRBV29-1; size: NA; D: NA; DNA: TGCAGCGTTGTCTCTAGGAGCGGGGAGACCCAGTACTTC; CDR3: CSVVSRSGETQYF
J: TRBJ2-3; V: TRBV28; size: NA; D: TRBD2; DNA: TGTGCCAGCAGTTCTAGCGGGAGCCGCCAGGATACGCAGTATTTT; CDR3: CASSSSGSRQDTQYF
J: TRBJ2-7; V: TRBV2; size: NA; D: TRBD1; DNA: TGTGCCAGCAGAACCGTTGGGACAGGCCTCGAGCAGTACTTC; CDR3: CASRTVGTGLEQYF
J: TRBJ2-5; V: TRBV30; size: once; D: TRBD2; DNA: TGTGCCTACGGTGGGGCGGGGGGGCGGCAAGAGACCCAGTACTTC; CDR3: CAYGGAGGRQETQYF
J: TRBJ2-7; V: TRBV6-6; size: NA; D: NA; DNA: TGTGCCAGCAGTTACACTCTTACAGGACCTTACGAGCAGTACTTC; CDR3: CASSYTLTGPYEQYF
J: TRBJ1-1; V: TRBV2; size: NA; D: TRBD1; DNA: TGTGCCAGTAGACAGGGTGAATGGAACACTGAAGCTTTCTTT; CDR3: CASRQGEWNTEAFF
J: TRBJ2-3; V: TRBV5-1; size: NA; D: NA; DNA: TGCGCCAGCAGCTTGGACTCTAGCACAGATACGCAGTATTTT; CDR3: CASSLDSSTDTQYF
J: TRBJ2-1; V: TRBV2; size: NA; D: NA; DNA: TGTGCCAGCAGTATCACTTACAATGAGCAGTTCTTC; CDR3: CASSITYNEQFF
J: TRBJ1-4; V: TRBV7-8; size: once; D: NA; DNA: TGTGCCAGCAGCTTAGACTCCACCCGCGGAAAACTGTTTTTT; CDR3: CASSLDSTRGKLFF
J: TRBJ2-5; V: TRBV15; size: once; D: NA; DNA: TGTGCCACCAGCAGAGCTATAATGCTTGCACAGACCCAGTACTTC; CDR3: CATSRAIMLAQTQYF
J: TRBJ2-2; V: TRBV6-1; size: NA; D: TRBD2; DNA: TGTGCCAGCAGGCTAGCGGGAGCCGGGGAGCTGTTTTTT; CDR3: CASRLAGAGELFF
J: TRBJ2-3; V: TRBV2; size: NA; D: TRBD2; DNA: TGTGCCAGCACTGAGGGACTAGCGGGAGGGACAGATACGCAGTATTTT; CDR3: CASTEGLAGGTDTQYF
J: TRBJ2-5; V: TRBV9; size: NA; D: NA; DNA: TGTGCCAGCAGCGTAGGGCAGGCCCCAGTGGAAACCCAGTACTTC; CDR3: CASSVGQAPVETQYF
J: TRBJ2-2; V: TRBV15; size: NA; D: NA; DNA: TGTGCCACCAGCGGGACGACAGGGAACACCGGGGAGCTGTTTTTT; CDR3: CATSGTTGNTGELFF
J: TRBJ2-1; V: TRBV18; size: NA; D: TRBD2; DNA: TGTGCCAGCTCACCCCCCACTAGCGGGGGCCTCCGAAACAATGAGCAGTTCTTC; CDR3: CASSPPTSGGLRNNEQFF
J: TRBJ2-7; V: TRBV18; size: NA; D: TRBD1; DNA: TGTGCCAGCTCACCAATCGACAGGGCTCAGGGCTCCTACGAGCAGTACTTC; CDR3: CASSPIDRAQGSYEQYF
J: TRBJ1-2; V: TRBV7-2; size: NA; D: TRBD1; DNA: TGTGCCAGCAGCTTAGCGTCCGGGACAGGGGTCTATGGCTACACCTTC; CDR3: CASSLASGTGVYGYTF
J: TRBJ1-4; V: TRBV5-1; size: few; D: TRBD1; DNA: TGCGCCAGCAGCCTCGACAGGGGTGATGAAAAACTGTTTTTT; CDR3: CASSLDRGDEKLFF
J: TRBJ2-3; V: TRBV5-6; size: NA; D: TRBD2; DNA: TGTGCCAGCAGCTTACCGGGGACTAGCGGGAGTGATACGCAGTATTTT; CDR3: CASSLPGTSGSDTQYF
J: TRBJ1-5; V: TRBV2; size: NA; D: NA; DNA: TGTGCCAGCAGTCCACCGGGACTACATAGCAATCAGCCCCAGCATTTT; CDR3: CASSPPGLHSNQPQHF
J: TRBJ2-2; V: TRBV7-7; size: NA; D: NA; DNA: TGTGCCAGCAGCTTAACAGTCGGAACCGGGGAGCTGTTTTTT; CDR3: CASSLTVGTGELFF
J: TRBJ2-5; V: TRBV5-1; size: NA; D: TRBD2; DNA: TGCGCCAGCAGCTTCAGCGGGGAAGAGACCCAGTACTTC; CDR3: CASSFSGEETQYF
J: TRBJ2-1; V: TRBV5-1; size: few; D: TRBD1; DNA: TGCGCCAGCAGCTTACAGGGGATTGACTACAATGAGCAGTTCTTC; CDR3: CASSLQGIDYNEQFF
J: TRBJ2-5; V: TRBV14; size: NA; D: TRBD2; DNA: TGTGCCAGCAGCCAGAGGAGGAAGCGGGGGGCCCCAGAGACCCAGTACTTC; CDR3: CASSQRRKRGAPETQYF
J: TRBJ1-1; V: TRBV5-4; size: NA; D: NA; DNA: TGTGCCAGCAGCCCGCCAGCGGCACTGAACACTGAAGCTTTCTTT; CDR3: CASSPPAALNTEAFF
J: TRBJ1-1; V: TRBV2; size: NA; D: NA; DNA: TGTGCCAGCAGTGAACTTCTGGACCCAGGGGCTGAAGCTTTCTTT; CDR3: CASSELLDPGAEAFF